This T cell receptor beta chain was recorded in a study of blood T cell repertoires in COVID-19. Study information: Researchers got acute and convalescent COVID-19 samples from the United States, Italy and Spain.

Trimming took 2 bases from V and 0 from J, leaving 9 bases between them. This CDR3 contains 15 residues. CDR1 is SGHTA and CDR2 is FQGTGA in the germline V gene. The repertoire was sequenced with immunoSEQ multiplex PCR; TCRdb's copy has only in-frame clones and lacks some. The sample carries 65,000 to 90,000 clones, about 87% recorded once. The sample taken for sequencing was peripheral blood. The chain employs TRBV7-3 and TRBJ2-3; no clear D gene. The receptor was isolated from a woman aged 80 or over with acute or convalescent COVID-19. The CDR3 loop is CASSLVSSSTDTQYF. The DNA for the CDR3 is TGTGCCAGCAGCTTAGTGTCTAGTAGCACAGATACGCAGTATTTT.